This T cell receptor (beta chain) was sequenced during a study of blood T cell repertoires in COVID-19. Background on the study: Spain, Italy and the United States supplied samples that represented acute and convalescent COVID-19.

Produced via immunoSEQ multiplex PCR; TCRdb's table is partial and in-frame only. This table holds tens of thousands of clones, around 80% found once. Germline loops: CDR1 WNHNN, CDR2 SYGVQD (reference sequence). V trimming: 4 bases; J trimming: 4 bases; junction bases outside the gene matches: 8. CDR3 length: 15 residues. This clone was detected only a few times. Sequencing was done on a sample of peripheral blood. The sequence was obtained from a man aged 60 to 75 with active or convalescent COVID-19. The chain recombines TRBV10-1 with TRBJ2-7; 9 bases line up with TRBD1. The CDR3 region has the DNA TGCGCCAGCAGTGTTTTAACAGGGGGCGGTTACGAGCAGTACTTC. It codes for CASSVLTGGGYEQYF.